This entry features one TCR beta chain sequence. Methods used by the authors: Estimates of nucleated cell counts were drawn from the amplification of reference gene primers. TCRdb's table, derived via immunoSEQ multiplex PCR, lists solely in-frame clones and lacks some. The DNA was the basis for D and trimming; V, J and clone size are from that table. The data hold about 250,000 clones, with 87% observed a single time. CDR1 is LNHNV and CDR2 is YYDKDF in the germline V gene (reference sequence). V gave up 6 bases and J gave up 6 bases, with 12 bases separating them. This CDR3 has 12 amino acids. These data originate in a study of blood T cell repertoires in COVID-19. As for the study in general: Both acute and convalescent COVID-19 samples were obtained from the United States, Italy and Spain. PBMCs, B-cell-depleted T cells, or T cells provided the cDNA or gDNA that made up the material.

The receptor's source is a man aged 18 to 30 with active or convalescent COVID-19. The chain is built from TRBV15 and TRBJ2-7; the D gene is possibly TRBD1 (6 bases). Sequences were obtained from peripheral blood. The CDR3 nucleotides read TGTGCCACCAGGGGGGACACCCCCGAGCAGTACTTC. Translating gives CATRGDTPEQYF.